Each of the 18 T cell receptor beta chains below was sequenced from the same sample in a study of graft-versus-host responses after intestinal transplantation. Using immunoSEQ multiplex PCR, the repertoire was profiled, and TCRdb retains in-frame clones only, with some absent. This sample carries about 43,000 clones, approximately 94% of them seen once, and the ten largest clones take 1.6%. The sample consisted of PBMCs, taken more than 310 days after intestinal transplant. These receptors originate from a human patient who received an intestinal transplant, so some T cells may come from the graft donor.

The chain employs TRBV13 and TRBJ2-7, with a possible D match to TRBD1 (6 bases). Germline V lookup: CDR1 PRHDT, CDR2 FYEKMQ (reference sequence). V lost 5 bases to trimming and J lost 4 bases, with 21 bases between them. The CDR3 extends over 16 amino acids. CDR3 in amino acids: CASSHTTDNREYEQYF. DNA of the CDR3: TGTGCCAGCAGCCACACCACTGACAACAGGGAGTACGAGCAGTACTTC.

CDR3 in amino acids: CASSSSTSGEQYF. DNA of the CDR3: TGTGCCAGCAGCTCCTCGACTAGCGGCGAGCAGTACTTC. The chain uses TRBV7-6 and TRBJ2-7, with 9 positions matching TRBD2. V was clipped by 4 bases and J by 6 bases; unmatched bases: 4. This CDR3 contains 13 residues. CDR1 is SGHVS and CDR2 is FNYEAQ in the germline V gene.

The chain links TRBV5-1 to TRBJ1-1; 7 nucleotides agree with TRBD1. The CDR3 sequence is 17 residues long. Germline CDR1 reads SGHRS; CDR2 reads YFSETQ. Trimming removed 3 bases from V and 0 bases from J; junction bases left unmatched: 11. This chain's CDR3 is CASSSRTGAGMNTEAFF. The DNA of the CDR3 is TGCGCCAGCAGCTCAAGAACAGGGGCAGGCATGAACACTGAAGCTTTCTTT.

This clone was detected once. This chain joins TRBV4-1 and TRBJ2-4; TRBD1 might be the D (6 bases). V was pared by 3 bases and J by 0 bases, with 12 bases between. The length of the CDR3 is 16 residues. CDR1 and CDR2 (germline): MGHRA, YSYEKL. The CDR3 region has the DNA TGCGCCAGCAGCCAGTGGACAGACCTAGCCAAAAACATTCAGTACTTC. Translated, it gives CASSQWTDLAKNIQYF.

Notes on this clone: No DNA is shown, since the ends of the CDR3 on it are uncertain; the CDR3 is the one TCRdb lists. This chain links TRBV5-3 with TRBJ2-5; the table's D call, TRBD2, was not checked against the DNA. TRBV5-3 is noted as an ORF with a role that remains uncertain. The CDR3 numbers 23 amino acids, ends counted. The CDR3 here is CARISGTSPNSYEQYFGSYEQYF.

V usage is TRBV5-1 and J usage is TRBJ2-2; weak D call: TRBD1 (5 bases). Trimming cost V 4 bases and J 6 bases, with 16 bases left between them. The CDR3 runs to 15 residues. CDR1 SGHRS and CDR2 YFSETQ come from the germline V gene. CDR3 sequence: CASSLAPRDPGELFF. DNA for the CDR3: TGCGCCAGCAGCCTGGCCCCCAGGGATCCCGGGGAGCTGTTTTTT.

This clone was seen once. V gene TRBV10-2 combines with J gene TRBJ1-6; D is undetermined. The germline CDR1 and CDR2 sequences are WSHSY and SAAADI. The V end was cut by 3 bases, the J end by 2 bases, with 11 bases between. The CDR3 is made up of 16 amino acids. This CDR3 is CASSETSPAYNSPLHF. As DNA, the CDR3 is TGCGCCAGCAGTGAAACGTCCCCAGCCTATAATTCACCCCTCCACTTT.

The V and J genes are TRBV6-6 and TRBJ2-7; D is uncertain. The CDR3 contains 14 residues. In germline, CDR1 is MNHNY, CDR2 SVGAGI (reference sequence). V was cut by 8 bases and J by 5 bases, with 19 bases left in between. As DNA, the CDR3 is TGTGCCAGCGGACCGCTGTTTTCTGGCCACGAGCAGTACTTC. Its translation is CASGPLFSGHEQYF.

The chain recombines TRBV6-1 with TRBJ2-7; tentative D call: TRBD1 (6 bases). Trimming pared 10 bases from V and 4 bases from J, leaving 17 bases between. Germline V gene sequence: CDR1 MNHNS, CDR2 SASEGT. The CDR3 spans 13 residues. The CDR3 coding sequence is TGTGCCACCTACACAGGGTTCGGGTACGAGCAGTACTTC. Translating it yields CATYTGFGYEQYF.

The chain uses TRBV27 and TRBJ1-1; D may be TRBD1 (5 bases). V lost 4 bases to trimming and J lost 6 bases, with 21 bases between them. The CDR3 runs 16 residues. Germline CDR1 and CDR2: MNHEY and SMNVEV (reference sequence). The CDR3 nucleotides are TGTGCCAGCAGTTCCGGGGGAGTCCAGGGTCTTGCTGAAGCTTTCTTT. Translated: CASSSGGVQGLAEAFF.

CDR3 amino acids: CATREGGTDTQYF. CDR3 in DNA: TGTGCCACCAGGGAGGGCGGCACAGATACGCAGTATTTT. The chain links TRBV15 to TRBJ2-3; a possible D gene is TRBD2 (6 bases). Germline V gene data show CDR1 as LNHNV and CDR2 as YYDKDF (reference sequence). Trimming shortened V by 6 bases and J by 1 base, and 8 bases separated the two germline ends. The CDR3 runs 13 residues.

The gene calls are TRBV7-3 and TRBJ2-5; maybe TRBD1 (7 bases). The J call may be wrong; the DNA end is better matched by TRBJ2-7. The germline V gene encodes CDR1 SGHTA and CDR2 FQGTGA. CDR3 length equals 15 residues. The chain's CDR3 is CASSPQGGLPYEQYF. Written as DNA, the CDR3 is TGTGCCAGCAGCCCTCAGGGGGGATTACCCTACGAGCAGTACTTC.

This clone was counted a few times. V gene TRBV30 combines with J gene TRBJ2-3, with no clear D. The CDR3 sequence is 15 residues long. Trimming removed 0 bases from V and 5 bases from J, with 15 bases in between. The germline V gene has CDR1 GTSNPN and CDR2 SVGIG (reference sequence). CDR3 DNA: TGTGCCTGGAGTGTAGGCGGCACTAAAAGAGATACGCAGTATTTT. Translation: CAWSVGGTKRDTQYF.

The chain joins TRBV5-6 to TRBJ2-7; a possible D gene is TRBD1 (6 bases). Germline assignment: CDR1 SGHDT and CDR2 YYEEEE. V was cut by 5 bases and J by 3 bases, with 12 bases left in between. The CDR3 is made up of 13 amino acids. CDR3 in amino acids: CASRKTGYYEQYF. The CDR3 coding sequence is TGTGCCAGCAGAAAGACAGGCTACTACGAGCAGTACTTC. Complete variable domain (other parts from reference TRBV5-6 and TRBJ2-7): DAGVTQSPTHLIKTRGQQVTLRCSPKSGHDTVSWYQQALGQGPQFIFQYYEEEERQRGNFPDRFSGHQFPNYSSELNVNALLLGDSALYLCASRKTGYYEQYFGPGTRLTVT.

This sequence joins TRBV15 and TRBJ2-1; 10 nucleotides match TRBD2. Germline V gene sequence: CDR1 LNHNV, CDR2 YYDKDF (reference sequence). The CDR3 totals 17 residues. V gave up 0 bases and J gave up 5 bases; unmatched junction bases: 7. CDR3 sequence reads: CATSRDISSGSHNEQFF. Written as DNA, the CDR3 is TGTGCCACCAGCAGAGATATTTCTAGCGGGAGTCACAATGAGCAGTTCTTC.

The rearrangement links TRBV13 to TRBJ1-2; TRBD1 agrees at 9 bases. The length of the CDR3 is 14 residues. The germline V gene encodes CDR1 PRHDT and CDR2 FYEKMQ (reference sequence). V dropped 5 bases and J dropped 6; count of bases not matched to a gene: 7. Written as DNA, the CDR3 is TGTGCCAGCAGCCCGGACAGGGGAGCGGATGGCTACACCTTC. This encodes CASSPDRGADGYTF. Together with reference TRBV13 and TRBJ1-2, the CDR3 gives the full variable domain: AAGVIQSPRHLIKEKRETATLKCYPIPRHDTVYWYQQGPGQDPQFLISFYEKMQSDKGSIPDRFSAQQFSDYHSELNMSSLELGDSALYFCASSPDRGADGYTFGSGTRLTVV.

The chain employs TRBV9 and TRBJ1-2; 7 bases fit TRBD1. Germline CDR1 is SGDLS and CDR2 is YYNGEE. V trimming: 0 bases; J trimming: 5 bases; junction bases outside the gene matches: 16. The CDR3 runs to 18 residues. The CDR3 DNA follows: TGTGCCAGCAGCGTAGTCCCGTCGCATGGGACAGTTGGGTATGGCTACACCTTC. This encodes CASSVVPSHGTVGYGYTF.

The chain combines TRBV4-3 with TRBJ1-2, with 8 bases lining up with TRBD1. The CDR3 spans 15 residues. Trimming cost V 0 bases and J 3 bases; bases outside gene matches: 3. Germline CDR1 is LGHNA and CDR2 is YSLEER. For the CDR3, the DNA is TGCGCCAGCAGCCAAGATCCACAGGGGGACTATGGCTACACCTTC. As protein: CASSQDPQGDYGYTF.